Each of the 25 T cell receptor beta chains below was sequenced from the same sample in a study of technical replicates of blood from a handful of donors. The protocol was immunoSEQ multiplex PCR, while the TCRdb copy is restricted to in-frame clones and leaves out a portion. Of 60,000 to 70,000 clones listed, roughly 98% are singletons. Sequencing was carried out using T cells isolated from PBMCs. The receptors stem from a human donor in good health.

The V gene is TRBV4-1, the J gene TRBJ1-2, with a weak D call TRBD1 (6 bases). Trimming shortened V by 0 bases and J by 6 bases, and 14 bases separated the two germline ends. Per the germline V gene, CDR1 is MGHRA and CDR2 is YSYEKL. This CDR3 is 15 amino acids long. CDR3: CASSQEQGGGDGYTF. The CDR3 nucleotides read TGCGCCAGCAGCCAAGAGCAAGGGGGTGGGGATGGCTACACCTTC.

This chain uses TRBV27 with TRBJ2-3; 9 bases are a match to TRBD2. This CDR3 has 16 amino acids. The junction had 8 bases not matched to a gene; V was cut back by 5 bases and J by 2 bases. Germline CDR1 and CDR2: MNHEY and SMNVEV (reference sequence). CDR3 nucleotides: TGTGCCAGCAGTGCGATAGCGGGAGTGCTCACAGATACGCAGTATTTT. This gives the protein CASSAIAGVLTDTQYF.

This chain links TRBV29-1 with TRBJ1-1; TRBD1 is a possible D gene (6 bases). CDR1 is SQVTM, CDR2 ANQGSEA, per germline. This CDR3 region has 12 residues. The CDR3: CTAEGGVTEAFF. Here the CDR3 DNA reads TGCACCGCCGAGGGGGGGGTCACTGAAGCTTTCTTT.

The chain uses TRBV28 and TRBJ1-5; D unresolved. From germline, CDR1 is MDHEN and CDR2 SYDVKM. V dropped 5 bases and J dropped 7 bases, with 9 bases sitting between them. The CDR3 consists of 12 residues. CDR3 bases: TGTGCCAGCAGTACGCGAGGACAGCCCCAGCATTTT. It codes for CASSTRGQPQHF.

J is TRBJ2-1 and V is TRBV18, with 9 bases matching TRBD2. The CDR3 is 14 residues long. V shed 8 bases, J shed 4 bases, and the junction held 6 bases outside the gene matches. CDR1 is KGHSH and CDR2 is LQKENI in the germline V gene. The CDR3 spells CASEPTSGYNEQFF. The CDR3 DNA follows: TGTGCCAGCGAGCCGACTAGCGGTTACAATGAGCAGTTCTTC.

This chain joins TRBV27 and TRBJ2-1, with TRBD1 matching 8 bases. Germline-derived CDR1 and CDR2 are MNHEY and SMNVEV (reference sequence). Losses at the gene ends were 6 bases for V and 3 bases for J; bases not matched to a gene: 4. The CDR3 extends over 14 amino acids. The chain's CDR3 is CASSGQGVYNEQFF. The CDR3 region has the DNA TGTGCCAGCAGCGGACAGGGCGTCTACAATGAGCAGTTCTTC.

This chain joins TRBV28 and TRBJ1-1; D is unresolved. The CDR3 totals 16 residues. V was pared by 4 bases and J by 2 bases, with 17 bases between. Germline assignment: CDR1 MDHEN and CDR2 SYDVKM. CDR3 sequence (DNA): TGTGCCAGCAGTTCCCATCTTGTGAGTTTCAACACTGAAGCTTTCTTT. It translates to CASSSHLVSFNTEAFF.

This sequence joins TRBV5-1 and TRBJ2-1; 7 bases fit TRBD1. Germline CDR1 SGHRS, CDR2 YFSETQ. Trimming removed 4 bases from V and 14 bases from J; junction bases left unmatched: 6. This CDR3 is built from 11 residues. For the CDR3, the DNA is TGCGCCAGCAGCCCTGACAGGGTGAAGTTCTTC. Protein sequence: CASSPDRVKFF.

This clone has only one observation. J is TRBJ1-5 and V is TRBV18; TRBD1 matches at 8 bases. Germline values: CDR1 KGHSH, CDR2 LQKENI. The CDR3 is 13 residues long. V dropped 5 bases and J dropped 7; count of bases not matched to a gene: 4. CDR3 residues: CASSTGGDQPQHF. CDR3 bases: TGTGCCAGCTCAACAGGGGGGGACCAGCCCCAGCATTTT.

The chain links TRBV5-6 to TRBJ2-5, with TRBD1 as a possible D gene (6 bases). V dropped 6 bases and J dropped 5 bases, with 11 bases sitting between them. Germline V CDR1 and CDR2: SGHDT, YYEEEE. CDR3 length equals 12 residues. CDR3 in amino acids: CASILRGETQYF. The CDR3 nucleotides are TGTGCCAGCATCCTGAGGGGGGAGACCCAGTACTTC.

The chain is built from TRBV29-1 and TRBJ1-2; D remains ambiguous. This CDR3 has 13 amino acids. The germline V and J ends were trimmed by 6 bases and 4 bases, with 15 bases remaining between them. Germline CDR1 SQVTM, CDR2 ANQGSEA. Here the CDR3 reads CSVVEGGLYGYTF. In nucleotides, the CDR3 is TGCAGCGTCGTGGAAGGCGGACTCTATGGCTACACCTTC.

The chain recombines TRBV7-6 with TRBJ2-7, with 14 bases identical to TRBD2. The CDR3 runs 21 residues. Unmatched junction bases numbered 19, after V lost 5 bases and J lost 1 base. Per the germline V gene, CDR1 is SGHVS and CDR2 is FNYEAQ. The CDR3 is CASSVKTGTSGSPERSYEQYF. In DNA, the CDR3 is TGTGCCAGCAGCGTAAAGACCGGGACTAGCGGGAGCCCCGAGAGGTCCTACGAGCAGTACTTC.

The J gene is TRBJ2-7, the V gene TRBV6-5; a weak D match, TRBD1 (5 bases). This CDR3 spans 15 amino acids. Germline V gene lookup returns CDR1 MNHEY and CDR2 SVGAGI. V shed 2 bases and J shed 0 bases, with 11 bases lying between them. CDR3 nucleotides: TGTGCCAGCAGTTACCAGAGACAGAACTCCTACGAGCAGTACTTC. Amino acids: CASSYQRQNSYEQYF.

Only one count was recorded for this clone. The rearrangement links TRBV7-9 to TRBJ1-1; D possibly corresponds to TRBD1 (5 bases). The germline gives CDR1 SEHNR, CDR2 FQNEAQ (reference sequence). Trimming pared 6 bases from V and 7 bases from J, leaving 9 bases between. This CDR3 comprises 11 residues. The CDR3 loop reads CASSSGIEAFF. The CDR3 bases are TGTGCCAGCAGTTCAGGGATTGAAGCTTTCTTT.

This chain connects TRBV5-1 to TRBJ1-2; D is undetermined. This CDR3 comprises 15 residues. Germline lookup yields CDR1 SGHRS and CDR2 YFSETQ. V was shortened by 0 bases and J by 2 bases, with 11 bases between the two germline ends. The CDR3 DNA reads TGCGCCAGCAGCTTGGAAGAACAGAGAAACTATGGCTACACCTTC. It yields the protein CASSLEEQRNYGYTF. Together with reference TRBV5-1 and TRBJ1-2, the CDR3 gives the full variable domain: KAGVTQTPRYLIKTRGQQVTLSCSPISGHRSVSWYQQTPGQGLQFLFEYFSETQRNKGNFPGRFSGRQFSNSRSEMNVSTLELGDSALYLCASSLEEQRNYGYTFGSGTRLTVV.

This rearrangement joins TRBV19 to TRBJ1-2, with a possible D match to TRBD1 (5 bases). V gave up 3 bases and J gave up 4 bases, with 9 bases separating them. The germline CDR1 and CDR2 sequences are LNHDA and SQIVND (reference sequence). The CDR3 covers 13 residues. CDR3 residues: CASSIGTVYGYTF. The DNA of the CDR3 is TGTGCCAGTAGTATCGGGACTGTCTATGGCTACACCTTC.

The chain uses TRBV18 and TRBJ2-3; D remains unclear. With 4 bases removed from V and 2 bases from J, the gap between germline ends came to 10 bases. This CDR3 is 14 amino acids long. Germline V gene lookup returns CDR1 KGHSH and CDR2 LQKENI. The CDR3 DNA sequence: TGTGCCAGCTCACTTACTTCATCCACAGATACGCAGTATTTT. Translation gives CASSLTSSTDTQYF.

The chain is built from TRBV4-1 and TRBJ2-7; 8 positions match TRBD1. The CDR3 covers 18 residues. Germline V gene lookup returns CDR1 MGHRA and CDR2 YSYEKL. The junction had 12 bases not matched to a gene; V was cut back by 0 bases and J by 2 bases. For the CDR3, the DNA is TGCGCCAGCAGCCAAGATTACGGCGGCCAGGGGGCTCCCTACGAGCAGTACTTC. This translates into CASSQDYGGQGAPYEQYF.

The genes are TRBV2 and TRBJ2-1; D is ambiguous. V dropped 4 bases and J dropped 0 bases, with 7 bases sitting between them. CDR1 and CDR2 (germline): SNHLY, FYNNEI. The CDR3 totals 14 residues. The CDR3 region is CASSALSSYNEQFF. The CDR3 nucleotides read TGTGCCAGCAGTGCCCTAAGCTCCTACAATGAGCAGTTCTTC.

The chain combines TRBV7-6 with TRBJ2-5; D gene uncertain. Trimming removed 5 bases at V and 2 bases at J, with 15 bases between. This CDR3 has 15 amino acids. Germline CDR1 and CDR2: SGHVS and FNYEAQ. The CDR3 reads CASSTMSFGQETQYF. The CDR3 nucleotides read TGTGCCAGCAGCACGATGTCATTCGGGCAAGAGACCCAGTACTTC.

The CDR3 DNA reads as TGTGCCAGCAGCTTAGGTTATGAAGCTTTCTTT. Translated, it gives CASSLGYEAFF. The genes are TRBV11-3 and TRBJ1-1; D is unresolved. Trimming took off 1 base at V and 7 bases at J, with 4 bases between the two ends. Germline loops: CDR1 SGHNT, CDR2 YENEEA. The CDR3 loop spans 11 amino acids. Supplemented by reference TRBV11-3 and TRBJ1-1, the full variable domain reads EAGVVQSPRYKIIEKKQPVAFWCNPISGHNTLYWYLQNLGQGPELLIRYENEEAVDDSQLPKDRFSAERLKGVDSTLKIQPAELGDSAVYLCASSLGYEAFFGQGTRLTVV.

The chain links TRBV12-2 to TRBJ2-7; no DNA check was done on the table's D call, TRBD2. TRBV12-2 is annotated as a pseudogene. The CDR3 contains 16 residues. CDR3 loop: CASRPSSGGRSYEQYF. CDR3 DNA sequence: TGTGCAAGTCGCCCCTCTAGCGGGGGCCGCTCCTACGAGCAGTACTTC.

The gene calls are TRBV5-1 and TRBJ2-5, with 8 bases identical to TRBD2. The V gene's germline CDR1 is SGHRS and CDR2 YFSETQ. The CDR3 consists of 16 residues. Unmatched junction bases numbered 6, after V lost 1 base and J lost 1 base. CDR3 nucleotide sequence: TGCGCCAGCAGCTTGATGGCGGGAGGCCTCCAAGAGACCCAGTACTTC. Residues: CASSLMAGGLQETQYF.

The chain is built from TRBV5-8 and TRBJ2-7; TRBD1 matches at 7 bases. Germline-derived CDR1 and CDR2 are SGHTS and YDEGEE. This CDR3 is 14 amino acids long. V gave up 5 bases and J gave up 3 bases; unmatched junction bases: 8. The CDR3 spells CASREWDRYYEQYF. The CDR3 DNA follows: TGTGCCAGCAGGGAGTGGGACAGATACTACGAGCAGTACTTC.

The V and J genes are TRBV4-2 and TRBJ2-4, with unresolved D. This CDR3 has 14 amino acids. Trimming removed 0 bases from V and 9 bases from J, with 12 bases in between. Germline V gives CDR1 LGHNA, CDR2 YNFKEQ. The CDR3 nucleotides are TGTGCCAGCAGCCAAGATCTTGCCGTAGCCATTCAGTACTTC. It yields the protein CASSQDLAVAIQYF.